This T cell receptor beta chain originates from a study of cytomegalovirus exposure and HLA in healthy donors. PCR employed 60 Vbeta and 13 Jbeta primers. TCRdb's table, derived via immunoSEQ multiplex PCR, lists solely in-frame clones and lacks some. The sample includes about 160,000 clones, 65% to 80% of them seen just once. Study results and limitations: Immune exposure information available was restricted to CMV serostatus. In a later analysis, CMV-associated beta chains were mostly HLA-associated, it appeared. Later work found that TCR association rates differed between HLA loci; DRB1 had the most and HLA-C the fewest.

V was clipped by 5 bases and J by 6 bases; unmatched bases: 10. This CDR3 contains 15 residues. Per germline, CDR1 SEHNR and CDR2 FQNEAQ (reference sequence). Note on this clone: Its antigen is as yet unknown.

The J gene is TRBJ2-5, the V gene TRBV7-9; 9 positions agree with TRBD1. This sequence was found in a woman aged 40 to 49 in good health and CMV-seropositive. Sequencing input: PBMCs. The CDR3 reads CASSAPGTGSQTQYF. CDR3 nucleotide sequence: TGTGCCAGCAGCGCCCCCGGGACAGGGTCGCAGACCCAGTACTTC. The variable domain in full, completed from reference TRBV7-9 and TRBJ2-5, reads DTGVSQNPRHKITKRGQNVTFRCDPISEHNRLYWYRQTLGQGPEFLTYFQNEAQLEKSRLLSDRFSAERPKGSFSTLEIQRTEQGDSAMYLCASSAPGTGSQTQYFGPGTRLLVL.